Following are 32 T cell receptor beta chains from one sample sequenced in a study of cytomegalovirus exposure and HLA in healthy donors. Both 60 Vbeta primers and 13 Jbeta primers went into the PCR. This table comes from immunoSEQ multiplex PCR, and its TCRdb copy is limited to in-frame clones, with some not included. Of more than 95,000 clones listed, over 65% were seen once; the top ten hold around 8.8%. The sequencing input was PBMCs. These receptor sequences come from a man aged 40-55 years in good health and CMV-seropositive.

The chain has TRBV6-5 and TRBJ2-5; 12 positions match TRBD2. The V and J ends lost 2 bases and 5 bases, in that order; junction bases with no gene match: 3. The V gene's germline CDR1 is MNHEY and CDR2 SVGAGI. The CDR3 spans 15 residues. This CDR3 is CASSYASGGEETQYF. In DNA, the CDR3 is TGTGCCAGCAGTTACGCTAGCGGGGGGGAGGAGACCCAGTACTTC.

The rearrangement links TRBV11-3 to TRBJ2-3; D is unclear. V was pared by 5 bases and J by 4 bases, with 16 bases between. Germline CDR1 is SGHNT and CDR2 is YENEEA. This CDR3 region has 15 residues. DNA of the CDR3: TGTGCCAGCAGCCCTCATGGCATACCCGCAGATACGCAGTATTTT. The encoded protein is CASSPHGIPADTQYF.

This chain connects TRBV10-3 to TRBJ2-5, with 9 nucleotides matching TRBD1. The CDR3 sequence is 14 residues long. V lost 6 bases and J lost 5; bases outside the gene matches: 7. Per germline, CDR1 ENHRY and CDR2 SYGVKD. The CDR3 region has the DNA TGTGCCATCAGGCGGACAGGGGAAAGGGAGACCCAGTACTTC. It yields the protein CAIRRTGERETQYF.

The J gene is TRBJ2-7, the V gene TRBV7-9, with D hard to call. With 2 bases removed from V and 0 bases from J, the gap between germline ends came to 14 bases. Germline lookup yields CDR1 SEHNR and CDR2 FQNEAQ (reference sequence). The CDR3 covers 16 residues. CDR3 loop: CASSLNNIVHSYEQYF. The CDR3 DNA sequence: TGTGCCAGCAGCTTAAATAATATAGTTCACTCCTACGAGCAGTACTTC.

As concerns this clone: At the DNA level, this CDR3 is encoded by other sequences in the same sample as well. This rearrangement joins TRBV7-2 to TRBJ2-5; D is uncertain. V was cut by 4 bases and J by 3 bases, with 3 bases left in between. Germline CDR1 is SGHTA and CDR2 is FQGNSA. This CDR3 region has 11 residues. CDR3 residues: CASSSEETQYF. For the CDR3, the DNA is TGTGCCAGCAGCTCCGAAGAGACCCAGTACTTC.

CDR3 sequence reads: CSVEVTSDGELFF. The CDR3 DNA reads as TGCAGCGTTGAAGTGACTAGCGACGGGGAGCTGTTTTTT. V and J are TRBV29-1 and TRBJ2-2, with TRBD2 matching over 8 bases. The length of the CDR3 is 13 residues. Trimming cost V 1 base and J 7 bases; bases outside gene matches: 2. Germline assignment: CDR1 SQVTM and CDR2 ANQGSEA.

The chain carries TRBV6-5 and TRBJ1-2; D perhaps matches TRBD1 (6 bases). Germline CDR1 reads MNHEY; CDR2 reads SVGAGI. The CDR3 is 13 amino acids. The germline V and J ends were trimmed by 6 bases and 4 bases, with 12 bases remaining between them. The CDR3 nucleotides read TGTGCCAGCAGACTACAGGGCCGCTATGGCTACACCTTC. It encodes CASRLQGRYGYTF.

The rearrangement joins TRBV2 to TRBJ1-3; TRBD1 matches 8 bases. The CDR3 length is 15 residues. Germline CDR1 reads SNHLY; CDR2 reads FYNNEI. J was trimmed by 4 bases and V by 4 bases; bases with no gene match: 6. The CDR3 DNA follows: TGTGCCAGCAGTGTAACAGGGGGTGAAGGAAACACCATATATTTT. Residues: CASSVTGGEGNTIYF. Variable domain in full (rest from reference TRBV2 and TRBJ1-3): EPEVTQTPSHQVTQMGQEVILRCVPISNHLYFYWYRQILGQKVEFLVSFYNNEISEKSEIFDDQFSVERPDGSNFTLKIRSTKLEDSAMYFCASSVTGGEGNTIYFGEGSWLTVV.

V is TRBV19 and J is TRBJ2-2, with a tentative D call TRBD2 (5 bases). Germline-derived CDR1 and CDR2 are LNHDA and SQIVND (reference sequence). Trimming shortened V by 6 bases and J by 2 bases, and 13 bases separated the two germline ends. The CDR3 sequence is 15 residues long. CDR3 loop: CASRPVGANTGELFF. The CDR3 nucleotides read TGTGCCAGTAGACCGGTGGGAGCAAACACCGGGGAGCTGTTTTTT.

This chain joins TRBV6-1 and TRBJ1-1, with a tentative D call TRBD1 (6 bases). The CDR3 covers 12 residues. V was trimmed by 6 bases and J by 7 bases, leaving 12 bases between them. Germline V lookup: CDR1 MNHNS, CDR2 SASEGT. Here the CDR3 DNA reads TGTGCCAGCAGAGGGGACATCCTTGAAGCTTTCTTT. It encodes CASRGDILEAFF.

This chain links TRBV10-3 with TRBJ2-3; D may be TRBD2 (5 bases). The CDR3 spans 14 residues. The germline gives CDR1 ENHRY, CDR2 SYGVKD. V lost 3 bases and J lost 0, with 7 bases in between. CDR3 DNA: TGTGCCATCAGTGAATGGACTAGCACAGATACGCAGTATTTT. Protein sequence: CAISEWTSTDTQYF.

V usage is TRBV19 and J usage is TRBJ1-1; 8 bases are a match to TRBD1. The V gene end was trimmed by 6 bases and the J gene end by 11 bases; junction bases not matched to a gene: 14. CDR1 and CDR2 from the germline V gene are LNHDA and SQIVND (reference sequence). The length of the CDR3 is 14 residues. The CDR3 coding sequence is TGTGCCAGTAGAATACAGGGGGGTTCTACGACGGCTTTCTTT. Translation: CASRIQGGSTTAFF.

The rearrangement joins TRBV29-1 to TRBJ2-2; the match to TRBD1 covers 7 bases. Germline V gives CDR1 SQVTM, CDR2 ANQGSEA. The trim removed 7 bases at V and 7 bases at J, leaving 6 bases unmatched. This CDR3 comprises 12 residues. CDR3 in DNA: TGCAGCGCCCCGGGACAGCTCGGGGAGCTGTTTTTT. Translating it yields CSAPGQLGELFF.

The genes are TRBV27 and TRBJ2-2, with 15 bases identical to TRBD2. Germline loops: CDR1 MNHEY, CDR2 SMNVEV (reference sequence). The CDR3 loop spans 19 amino acids. V shed 8 bases, J shed 0 bases, and the junction held 10 bases outside the gene matches. CDR3 sequence: CASRSSGLAGGPNTGELFF. The CDR3 DNA reads TGTGCCAGCCGAAGTTCGGGACTAGCGGGGGGCCCGAACACCGGGGAGCTGTTTTTT.

This clone was recorded a few times. The junction differs from germline at one of its ends, possibly a read error. V is TRBV5-6 and J is TRBJ2-6; tentative D call: TRBD1 (5 bases). The germline gives CDR1 SGHDT, CDR2 YYEEEE. CDR3 length: 16 amino acids. CDR3 amino acids: CASSWGVLSGANGLTF. The DNA of the CDR3 is TGTGCCAGCAGCTGGGGCGTACTCTCTGGGGCCAACGGCCTGACTTTC.

The chain uses TRBV27 and TRBJ1-2; no clear D. Germline V lookup: CDR1 MNHEY, CDR2 SMNVEV (reference sequence). Trimming pared 6 bases from V and 2 bases from J, leaving 16 bases between. The CDR3 has 15 residues. Here the CDR3 reads CASSPTPTLNYGYTF. CDR3 coding DNA: TGTGCCAGCAGCCCGACTCCGACGCTAAACTATGGCTACACCTTC.

This chain joins TRBV5-4 and TRBJ1-2; 8 nucleotides match TRBD1. Losses at the gene ends were 2 bases for V and 7 bases for J; bases not matched to a gene: 7. The germline V gene has CDR1 SGHNT and CDR2 YYREEE (reference sequence). CDR3 length: 14 residues. This CDR3 is CASSLGRGQSGYTF. CDR3 nucleotides: TGTGCCAGCAGCTTAGGCAGGGGGCAGAGTGGCTACACCTTC. The full variable domain, with the rest looked up from reference TRBV5-4 and TRBJ1-2, is ETGVTQSPTHLIKTRGQQVTLRCSSQSGHNTVSWYQQALGQGPQFIFQYYREEENGRGNFPPRFSGLQFPNYSSELNVNALELDDSALYLCASSLGRGQSGYTFGSGTRLTVV.

The count of this clone is one. The chain carries TRBV7-9 and TRBJ2-3, with D perhaps matching TRBD2 (5 bases). This CDR3 comprises 13 residues. Trimming took 5 bases from V and 11 from J, leaving 17 bases between them. Germline lookup yields CDR1 SEHNR and CDR2 FQNEAQ (reference sequence). DNA for the CDR3: TGTGCCAGCAGCCGCAAGTCCCAAGAGGGGCAGTATTTT. Amino acid sequence: CASSRKSQEGQYF.

The chain couples TRBV7-2 to TRBJ2-7; tentative D call: TRBD1 (5 bases). The CDR3 totals 14 residues. Germline loops: CDR1 SGHTA, CDR2 FQGNSA. Trimming removed 2 bases at V and 2 bases at J, with 10 bases between. This CDR3 reads CASSLTLTAYEQYF. As DNA, the CDR3 is TGTGCCAGCAGCTTAACCCTGACAGCCTACGAGCAGTACTTC.

Concerning this clone: A read error may produce the germline difference seen at one junction end. CDR3 residues: CASSKDPGDPYRYTF. Here the CDR3 DNA reads TGTGCCAGCAGCAAAGACCCAGGGGATCCCTATCGCTACACCTTC. V gene TRBV7-2 combines with J gene TRBJ1-2; tentative D call: TRBD1 (6 bases). This CDR3 has 15 residues. CDR1 and CDR2 from the germline V gene are SGHTA and FQGNSA. The variable domain in full, completed from reference TRBV7-2 and TRBJ1-2, reads GAGVSQSPSNKVTEKGKDVELRCDPISGHTALYWYRQSLGQGLEFLIYFQGNSAPDKSGLPSDRFSAERTGGSVSTLTIQRTQQEDSAVYLCASSKDPGDPYRYTFGSGTRLTVV.

This clone was found a few times. V gene TRBV11-2 combines with J gene TRBJ1-2, with 10 bases lining up with TRBD1. The length of the CDR3 is 14 residues. Germline loops: CDR1 SGHAT, CDR2 FQNNGV. Trimming cost V 2 bases and J 8 bases; bases outside gene matches: 5. The CDR3 here is CASSLRQGAGGYTF. For the CDR3, the DNA is TGTGCCAGCAGCTTACGACAGGGGGCGGGGGGCTACACCTTC.

This chain links TRBV18 with TRBJ1-1; the D is unclear. Trimming shortened V by 4 bases and J by 1 base, and 10 bases separated the two germline ends. Germline V gene sequence: CDR1 KGHSH, CDR2 LQKENI. The CDR3 has 14 amino acids. The DNA for the CDR3 is TGTGCCAGCTCACTCCAGGCTCGGAACACTGAAGCTTTCTTT. This codes for CASSLQARNTEAFF.

This chain links TRBV5-6 with TRBJ2-3; a weak D match, TRBD1 (6 bases). The CDR3 runs 16 residues. V was clipped by 3 bases and J by 2 bases, with 16 bases between them. CDR1 and CDR2 (germline): SGHDT, YYEEEE. In nucleotides, the CDR3 is TGTGCCAGCAGCTCCCTTAATCGACAGGCCACAGATACGCAGTATTTT. It yields the protein CASSSLNRQATDTQYF.

This sequence joins TRBV6-1 and TRBJ1-1; 8 bases are shared with TRBD1. J was trimmed by 3 bases and V by 6 bases; bases with no gene match: 9. This CDR3 is 15 amino acids long. Germline CDR1 is MNHNS and CDR2 is SASEGT. The CDR3 DNA is TGTGCCAGCAGAGACCGGACAGGGTTGGACACTGAAGCTTTCTTT. This gives the protein CASRDRTGLDTEAFF.

This clone came up a few times. This chain joins TRBV4-1 and TRBJ2-5, with D maybe TRBD1 (6 bases). V lost 3 bases to trimming and J lost 3 bases, with 20 bases between them. Germline V gene sequence: CDR1 MGHRA, CDR2 YSYEKL. The CDR3 runs 17 residues. The DNA for the CDR3 is TGCGCCAGCAGCCACGACCAATCCAGGGGCAGGGAAGAGACCCAGTACTTC. This gives the protein CASSHDQSRGREETQYF.

The V and J genes are TRBV30 and TRBJ1-2; D unresolved. This CDR3 is built from 12 residues. In germline, CDR1 is GTSNPN, CDR2 SVGIG (reference sequence). Between the trimmed V and J ends, which lost 2 bases and 8 bases, there was a span of 12 bases. The CDR3 loop reads CAWSPGPKGYTF. Written as DNA, the CDR3 is TGTGCCTGGAGTCCGGGTCCTAAGGGCTACACCTTC.

V is TRBV5-6 and J is TRBJ1-4, with TRBD1 matching 9 bases. Germline loops: CDR1 SGHDT, CDR2 YYEEEE. There are 16 residues in the CDR3. With V trimmed by 4 bases and J by 6 bases, 10 bases remained unmatched. CDR3 protein: CASSGGTGRIDEKLFF. The CDR3 nucleotides are TGTGCCAGCAGCGGCGGGACAGGGAGAATCGATGAAAAACTGTTTTTT. Drawing the rest from reference TRBV5-6 and TRBJ1-4, the complete variable domain is DAGVTQSPTHLIKTRGQQVTLRCSPKSGHDTVSWYQQALGQGPQFIFQYYEEEERQRGNFPDRFSGHQFPNYSSELNVNALLLGDSALYLCASSGGTGRIDEKLFFGSGTQLSVL.

The chain combines TRBV7-3 with TRBJ2-3, with 11 positions matching TRBD1. The CDR3 has 15 residues. Germline CDR1 and CDR2: SGHTA and FQGTGA. The V and J ends lost 5 bases and 5 bases, in that order; junction bases with no gene match: 6. The CDR3, as DNA: TGTGCCAGCAGCGCGGGACAGGGGGGCGGAGATACGCAGTATTTT. Protein: CASSAGQGGGDTQYF. Filled out from reference TRBV7-3 and TRBJ2-3, the complete variable domain reads GAGVSQTPSNKVTEKGKYVELRCDPISGHTALYWYRQSLGQGPEFLIYFQGTGAADDSGLPNDRFFAVRPEGSVSTLKIQRTERGDSAVYLCASSAGQGGGDTQYFGPGTRLTVL.

The chain is built from TRBV6-6 and TRBJ2-1; D is possibly TRBD1 (6 bases). CDR1 and CDR2 from the germline V gene are MNHNY and SVGAGI (reference sequence). V was pared by 5 bases and J by 7 bases, with 15 bases between. The CDR3 sequence is 14 residues long. Here the CDR3 reads CASSSRDTGNEQFF. CDR3 nucleotide sequence: TGTGCCAGCAGTAGCCGGGACACAGGGAATGAGCAGTTCTTC.

This chain joins TRBV29-1 and TRBJ2-5, with a possible D match to TRBD1 (5 bases). The DNA end lines up better with TRBJ2-7; the J call may be wrong. The CDR3 length is 14 residues. Germline CDR1 reads SQVTM; CDR2 reads ANQGSEA. The CDR3 is CSVGPADREYEQYF. The CDR3 nucleotides are TGCAGCGTTGGCCCAGCCGACAGAGAATACGAGCAGTACTTC.

The J gene is TRBJ1-3, the V gene TRBV30; 11 bases agree with TRBD1. This CDR3 has 12 residues. The germline V gene encodes CDR1 GTSNPN and CDR2 SVGIG (reference sequence). V lost 5 bases to trimming and J lost 7 bases; unmatched junction nucleotides: 1. Here the CDR3 DNA reads TGTGCCTGGGGACAGGGGGCGAACACCATATATTTT. Its protein is CAWGQGANTIYF.

The genes are TRBV6-5 and TRBJ2-2; 8 bases map to TRBD2. Per the germline V gene, CDR1 is MNHEY and CDR2 is SVGAGI. This CDR3 is 15 amino acids long. The V and J ends lost 8 bases and 5 bases, in that order; junction bases with no gene match: 10. The CDR3 DNA reads TGTGCCAGCGGCCGCGGGGGGCCAGGGACCGGGGAGCTGTTTTTT. Its translation is CASGRGGPGTGELFF.